These 25 T cell receptor beta chains were sequenced from one sample in a study of response to subunit inactivated influenza vaccine (dated by TCRdb to the late 2010s). The library was obtained by RT-PCR. The instrument given in TCRdb is Illumina HiSeq 2500. TCRdb applied fastp at Q25 and MiXCR to the public reads, then kept only in-frame beta chains. Rows are unified per CDR3 protein, each entry keeping the most common DNA and genes. In all, the sample holds 550,000 to 800,000 distinct CDR3 sequences, and less than 20% of those were seen once. More than 9% of the sample rests with the top ten. The specimen comprised PBMCs from blood, sampled 11 to 12 days after vaccination. The receptors shown here come from a man aged 45 to 65 who received an inactivated influenza vaccine. Donor details come from another sample of the same person, matched by shared clones.

The table lists this clonotype with a few counts. The chain couples TRBV14 to TRBJ2-1; D is unresolved. CDR1 is SGHDN, CDR2 FVKESK, per germline. Trimming left V 1 base short and J 1 base short, with 8 bases between. CDR3 size: 15 residues. The CDR3 region has the DNA TGTGCCAGCAGCCAAGGCAGGCTTTCCTACAATGAGCAGTTCTTC. It encodes CASSQGRLSYNEQFF.

This clonotype was seen more than once but under ten times. V and J are TRBV14 and TRBJ2-7; the match to TRBD1 covers 10 bases. CDR1 and CDR2 from the germline V gene are SGHDN and FVKESK. J was trimmed by 7 bases and V by 6 bases; bases with no gene match: 6. The CDR3 length is 13 residues. In DNA, the CDR3 is TGTGCCAGCAGGATCTGGACAGGGGGGGAGCAGTACTTC. This translates into CASRIWTGGEQYF. Combining the CDR3 with reference TRBV14 and TRBJ2-7 gives the whole variable domain EAGVTQFPSHSVIEKGQTVTLRCDPISGHDNLYWYRRVMGKEIKFLLHFVKESKQDESGMPNNRFLAERTGGTYSTLKVQPAELEDSGVYFCASRIWTGGEQYFGPGTRLTVT.

This clonotype was seen more than once but under ten times. V is TRBV20-1 and J is TRBJ2-5, with D perhaps TRBD1 or TRBD2 (6 bases each). The CDR3 covers 16 residues. V dropped 4 bases and J dropped 2 bases, with 20 bases sitting between them. Germline values: CDR1 DFQATT, CDR2 SNEGSKA (reference sequence). Here the CDR3 DNA reads TGCAGTGCTACCCCGAAGGGCGGGACACCTCAAGAGACCCAGTACTTC. Its protein product is CSATPKGGTPQETQYF.

This clonotype was observed many times. This chain uses TRBV29-1 with TRBJ1-1; the match to TRBD1 covers 11 bases. Germline lookup yields CDR1 SQVTM and CDR2 ANQGSEA. The CDR3 runs to 15 residues. The V and J ends lost 4 bases and 3 bases, in that order; junction bases with no gene match: 7. The CDR3 DNA is TGCAGCGTTGGAGGGACAGGGGGTTGGGACACTGAAGCTTTCTTT. This gives the protein CSVGGTGGWDTEAFF.

This clonotype occurred a few times. The rearrangement links TRBV6-5 to TRBJ1-2; D gene uncertain. V lost 0 bases to trimming and J lost 2 bases, with 13 bases between them. Germline V gene lookup returns CDR1 MNHEY and CDR2 SVGAGI. This CDR3 contains 16 residues. The chain's CDR3 is CASSYSLAAENYGYTF. CDR3 nucleotides: TGTGCCAGCAGTTACTCCTTAGCGGCGGAGAACTATGGCTACACCTTC.

The rearrangement links TRBV7-9 to TRBJ2-2; D is undetermined. Trimming pared 6 bases from V and 7 bases from J, leaving 21 bases between. Germline values: CDR1 SEHNR, CDR2 FQNEAQ (reference sequence). CDR3 length: 16 amino acids. The CDR3 protein is CASRFHGILVGGELFF. The CDR3 DNA is TGTGCCAGCAGGTTCCATGGCATTCTGGTCGGCGGGGAGCTGTTTTTT.

The rearrangement joins TRBV7-9 to TRBJ1-3; D uncertain. This CDR3 spans 14 amino acids. Germline CDR1 SEHNR, CDR2 FQNEAQ (reference sequence). V lost 3 bases and J 1 base, leaving 7 bases between the germline ends. CDR3 nucleotide sequence: TGTGCCAGCAGCTTTCCGACATCTGGAAACACCATATATTTT. It is translated as CASSFPTSGNTIYF.

The chain carries TRBV7-9 and TRBJ2-7; no definite D call. Trimming removed 5 bases at V and 7 bases at J, with 9 bases between. Germline lookup yields CDR1 SEHNR and CDR2 FQNEAQ (reference sequence). The CDR3 spans 11 residues. CDR3 sequence: CASSTGREQYF. The CDR3 DNA reads TGTGCCAGCAGCACCGGCAGGGAGCAGTACTTC.

This clonotype came up a few times. The J gene is TRBJ2-1, the V gene TRBV6-2 or TRBV6-3; TRBD2 matches at 10 bases. V shed 2 bases, J shed 8 bases, and the junction held 6 bases outside the gene matches. The germline gives CDR1 MNHEY, CDR2 SVGEGT. The CDR3 runs 15 residues. For the CDR3, the DNA is TGTGCCAGCAGTTACCAACTAGCGGGACACGATGAGCAGTTCTTC. Translation: CASSYQLAGHDEQFF.

This clonotype has ten or more counts. V gene TRBV7-8 combines with J gene TRBJ2-7, with a possible D match to TRBD2 (5 bases). Trimming shortened V by 1 base and J by 2 bases, and 12 bases separated the two germline ends. CDR1 is SGHVS, CDR2 FQNEAQ, per germline. The CDR3 consists of 15 residues. The CDR3 DNA reads as TGTGCCAGCAGCTTAGACGAGCGGATAACCTACGAGCAGTACTTC. As protein: CASSLDERITYEQYF.

This clonotype was seen more than once but under ten times. Written as DNA, the CDR3 is TGCGCCAGCAGCGAGGGGGTCTATGGCTACACCTTC. Protein sequence: CASSEGVYGYTF. The chain combines TRBV5-1 with TRBJ1-2, with D possibly being TRBD1 (6 bases). Germline V CDR1 and CDR2: SGHRS, YFSETQ. The CDR3 consists of 12 residues. Trimming removed 4 bases from V and 4 bases from J, with 8 bases in between.

This clonotype was observed at least ten times. The chain employs TRBV5-1 and TRBJ2-2; D remains ambiguous. The CDR3 runs to 15 residues. Trimming took off 0 bases at V and 1 base at J, with 7 bases between the two ends. CDR1 and CDR2 from the germline V gene are SGHRS and YFSETQ. CDR3 in amino acids: CASSLAVGNTGELFF. Here the CDR3 DNA reads TGCGCCAGCAGCTTGGCCGTGGGGAACACCGGGGAGCTGTTTTTT.

This rearrangement joins TRBV6-1 to TRBJ2-7, with 16 positions matching TRBD2. Germline values: CDR1 MNHNS, CDR2 SASEGT. The CDR3 loop spans 15 amino acids. V lost 6 bases, J lost 4 bases, and 3 bases stayed unmatched. CDR3 sequence (DNA): TGTGCCAGCAGAGGGACTAGCGGGGGGGGTTACGAGCAGTACTTC. The encoded protein is CASRGTSGGGYEQYF.

This clonotype was counted at least ten times. The chain couples TRBV29-1 to TRBJ2-5, with 8 nucleotides matching TRBD1. In germline, CDR1 is SQVTM, CDR2 ANQGSEA. The trim removed 5 bases at V and 9 bases at J, leaving 2 bases unmatched. The CDR3 runs to 10 residues. CDR3 amino acids: CSVMDRAQYF. DNA for the CDR3: TGCAGCGTTATGGACAGGGCCCAGTACTTC.

The V call is TRBV20-1, the J call TRBJ2-2; unclear D gene. Germline values: CDR1 DFQATT, CDR2 SNEGSKA (reference sequence). Trimming left V 3 bases short and J 1 base short, with 12 bases between. The CDR3 covers 15 residues. CDR3 sequence: CSARNLRLNTGELFF. CDR3 DNA: TGCAGTGCTAGGAACCTACGCTTGAACACCGGGGAGCTGTTTTTT.

The CDR3 DNA reads as TGTGCCAGCAGCTCCGGGACAGGGGCGCCCCTCCACTTT. Amino acid sequence: CASSSGTGAPLHF. The V gene is TRBV7-9, the J gene TRBJ1-6; 10 bases align to TRBD1. CDR1 and CDR2 from the germline V gene are SEHNR and FQNEAQ (reference sequence). The CDR3 totals 13 residues. The J segment lost 13 bases and the V segment lost 4 bases, leaving 4 bases of the junction unmatched.

This clonotype is a singleton in its sample. The chain is built from TRBV7-9 and TRBJ1-1; D possibly corresponds to TRBD1 (6 bases). The V end lost 2 bases, the J end lost 7 bases, and 14 bases lay between the germline ends. The CDR3 spans 14 residues. In germline, CDR1 is SEHNR, CDR2 FQNEAQ (reference sequence). In DNA form, the CDR3 reads TGTGCCAGCAGCTTAACAACAGGGCTTATTGAAGCTTTCTTT. Translation gives CASSLTTGLIEAFF.

The chain has TRBV12-5 and TRBJ1-1, with D possibly being TRBD1 (6 bases). CDR3 length: 13 residues. Germline CDR1 reads LGHNT; CDR2 reads FRNRAP. Trimming left V 7 bases short and J 3 bases short, with 12 bases between. The chain's CDR3 is CASAGGTDTEAFF. Written as DNA, the CDR3 is TGTGCTAGTGCCGGGGGCACGGACACTGAAGCTTTCTTT.

The table lists this clonotype with many counts. The genes are TRBV5-1 and TRBJ2-1; a weak D match, TRBD2 (5 bases). Germline V gives CDR1 SGHRS, CDR2 YFSETQ. The CDR3 has 16 amino acids. V dropped 2 bases and J dropped 1 base, with 13 bases sitting between them. CDR3 in DNA: TGCGCCAGCAGCTTAAGACTCGGAGGTTCCTACAATGAGCAGTTCTTC. Protein sequence: CASSLRLGGSYNEQFF. Using reference TRBV5-1 and TRBJ2-1 for the parts outside the CDR3, the full variable domain is KAGVTQTPRYLIKTRGQQVTLSCSPISGHRSVSWYQQTPGQGLQFLFEYFSETQRNKGNFPGRFSGRQFSNSRSEMNVSTLELGDSALYLCASSLRLGGSYNEQFFGPGTRLTVL.

This clonotype was counted ten times or more. This chain's CDR3 is CSAIPDRGNTDTQYF. The CDR3 DNA is TGCAGTGCCATCCCCGACAGGGGAAACACAGATACGCAGTATTTT. V usage is TRBV20-1 and J usage is TRBJ2-3; 8 bases align to TRBD1. Looked up from germline, CDR1 is DFQATT and CDR2 is SNEGSKA (reference sequence). J was trimmed by 2 bases and V by 6 bases; bases with no gene match: 10. This CDR3 has 15 amino acids.

The rearrangement joins TRBV4-2 to TRBJ1-6; D unclear. CDR1 LGHNA and CDR2 YNFKEQ come from the germline V gene. V was shortened by 0 bases and J by 9 bases, with 15 bases between the two germline ends. This CDR3 contains 16 residues. The CDR3 region is CASSQDHSPWGSPLHF. The CDR3 DNA reads TGTGCCAGCAGCCAAGACCACAGCCCATGGGGTTCACCCCTCCACTTT.

This CDR3 reads CASSPSLGSYEQYF. CDR3 nucleotide sequence: TGTGCCAGCAGCCCCTCGTTGGGCTCCTACGAGCAGTACTTC. The V call is TRBV5-5, the J call TRBJ2-7; no reliable D call. The germline gives CDR1 SGHKS, CDR2 YYEKEE (reference sequence). The CDR3 totals 14 residues. The ends were cut back, 4 bases at V and 0 bases at J, with 11 bases in the middle.

The rearrangement uses TRBV6-5 and TRBJ1-4; D perhaps matches TRBD1 (5 bases). CDR3 size: 15 residues. V gave up 0 bases and J gave up 2 bases, with 7 bases separating them. Germline V gene lookup returns CDR1 MNHEY and CDR2 SVGAGI. The CDR3 DNA is TGTGCCAGCAGTTACTCTTGGGGGACTAATGAAAAACTGTTTTTT. Protein sequence: CASSYSWGTNEKLFF.

The chain recombines TRBV18 with TRBJ2-4; 11 nucleotides align to TRBD2. The length of the CDR3 is 17 residues. CDR1 KGHSH and CDR2 LQKENI come from the germline V gene. V dropped 5 bases and J dropped 9; count of bases not matched to a gene: 15. The CDR3 sequence is CASSSKTRLAGYPIQYF. CDR3 in DNA: TGTGCCAGCTCATCAAAGACCAGACTAGCGGGATACCCCATTCAGTACTTC.

This clonotype appeared a few times. This chain links TRBV20-1 with TRBJ2-7; 7 nucleotides agree with TRBD2. This CDR3 is built from 14 residues. Losses at the gene ends were 6 bases for V and 3 bases for J; bases not matched to a gene: 11. Germline-derived CDR1 and CDR2 are DFQATT and SNEGSKA (reference sequence). In DNA form, the CDR3 reads TGCAGTGCCGGAATGACTAGCAATCACTACGAGCAGTACTTC. This translates into CSAGMTSNHYEQYF.